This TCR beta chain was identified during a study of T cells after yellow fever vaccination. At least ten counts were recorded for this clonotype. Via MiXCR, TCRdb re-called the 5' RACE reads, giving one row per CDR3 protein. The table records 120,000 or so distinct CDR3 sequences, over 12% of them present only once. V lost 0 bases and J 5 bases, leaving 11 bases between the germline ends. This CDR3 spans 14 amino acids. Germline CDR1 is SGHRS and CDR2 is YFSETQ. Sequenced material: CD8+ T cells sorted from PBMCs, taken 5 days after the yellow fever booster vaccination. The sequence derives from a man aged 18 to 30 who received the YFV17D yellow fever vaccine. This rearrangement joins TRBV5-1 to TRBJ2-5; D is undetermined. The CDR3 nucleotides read TGCGCCAGCAGCTTGGCTTTCCTGGGGGAGACCCAGTACTTC. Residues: CASSLAFLGETQYF.